The T cell receptor beta chain described here comes from a study of regulatory T cells in long-lasting Graves disease. Findings and limits, study-wide: The study found lower TCR diversity in persistent Graves' patients than in newly diagnosed ones.

On this clonotype: The antigen remains undetermined.

The V and J ends lost 0 bases and 7 bases respectively, with 21 bases between them. CDR1 and CDR2 (germline): GTSNPN, SVGIG (reference sequence). CDR3 size: 16 residues. Time point meaning: persistent/refractory GD, antithyroid drugs over 5 years with positive TRAb. PBMCs provided the RNA from which the TCR library was made. Library construction for TCR beta used iRepertoire HTBI primers and Arm-PCR of CDR3 regions. TCRdb recomputed calls from the multiplex PCR reads with MiXCR, one row per CDR3 protein. In the table there are about 300,000 distinct CDR3 sequences, 22% of which are singletons. The material was peripheral blood mononuclear cells (PBMCs), obtained when the disease was refractory, from a patient treated with antithyroid drugs. The sequence derives from a female donor with Graves disease. The V call is TRBV30, the J call TRBJ2-5; D is possibly TRBD2 (6 bases). CDR3 coding DNA: TGTGCCTGGAGTGTACACCCAGTTATGGAGGGAGGGACCCAGTACTTC. The encoded protein is CAWSVHPVMEGGTQYF.